What follows are 17 T cell receptor beta chains derived from one specimen sequenced in a study of shared T cell receptors in the human thymus. Profiled with immunoSEQ multiplex PCR; TCRdb holds only in-frame clones, not every one. The data show some 760,000 clones, with approximately 85% seen just once and roughly 0.01% held by the top ten. The data also belong to a second study, concerning human thymus T cells.

What was sequenced was thymocytes. These TCRs come from a girl under two years old with a congenital heart defect.

The chain recombines TRBV5-6 with TRBJ1-5, with D unclear. The CDR3 is 16 residues long. Deletions cut 2 bases from V and 4 bases from J, with 16 bases between. CDR1 and CDR2 (germline): SGHDT, YYEEEE. The CDR3 loop is CASSLTGWVGNQPQHF. The DNA of the CDR3 is TGTGCCAGCAGCTTAACGGGATGGGTTGGAAATCAGCCCCAGCATTTT.

The chain joins TRBV6-1 to TRBJ2-7; 9 positions match TRBD1. Germline CDR1 and CDR2: MNHNS and SASEGT. The CDR3 has 14 amino acids. Trimming at V came to 4 bases and at J to 4 bases, leaving 5 bases not matched to a gene. The CDR3 here is CASSGQGGTYEQYF. The CDR3 DNA follows: TGTGCCAGCAGTGGACAGGGGGGAACTTACGAGCAGTACTTC.

The V call is TRBV5-6, the J call TRBJ1-2; no definite D call. CDR3 size: 15 residues. The V end was cut by 0 bases, the J end by 7 bases, with 16 bases between. The germline CDR1 and CDR2 sequences are SGHDT and YYEEEE. The DNA of the CDR3 is TGTGCCAGCAGCTTGGTTCGCTGGAGGATACCTGGCTACACCTTC. Residues: CASSLVRWRIPGYTF.

The genes are TRBV19 and TRBJ1-5; maybe TRBD1 (6 bases). Germline CDR1 LNHDA, CDR2 SQIVND (reference sequence). The CDR3 is 13 residues long. Deletions cut 3 bases from V and 5 bases from J, with 8 bases between. CDR3 loop: CASSIKGDQPQHF. CDR3 bases: TGTGCCAGTAGTATTAAGGGGGATCAGCCCCAGCATTTT.

The chain employs TRBV4-1 and TRBJ1-2; weak D call: TRBD1 (6 bases). CDR1 MGHRA and CDR2 YSYEKL come from the germline V gene. The CDR3 runs to 15 residues. The ends were cut back, 0 bases at V and 4 bases at J, with 12 bases in the middle. CDR3 bases: TGCGCCAGCAGCCAAGATAGCGACAGGATCTATGGCTACACCTTC. This sequence encodes CASSQDSDRIYGYTF.

This clone occurred a few times. The chain carries TRBV30 and TRBJ1-1; D call uncertain. Deletions cut 4 bases from V and 4 bases from J, with 10 bases between. CDR1 and CDR2 from the germline V gene are GTSNPN and SVGIG (reference sequence). This CDR3 is 12 amino acids long. The chain's CDR3 is CAWTKRSTEAFF. CDR3 nucleotides: TGTGCCTGGACCAAAAGGAGCACTGAAGCTTTCTTT.

V usage is TRBV6-5 and J usage is TRBJ1-2, with TRBD1 identical over 11 bases. Per the germline V gene, CDR1 is MNHEY and CDR2 is SVGAGI. CDR3 length: 15 amino acids. Losses at the gene ends were 0 bases for V and 12 bases for J; bases not matched to a gene: 9. Here the CDR3 reads CASSYSGTGGPRDTF. CDR3 nucleotides: TGTGCCAGCAGTTACTCGGGGACAGGGGGTCCTCGGGACACCTTC.

V and J are TRBV7-2 and TRBJ1-2; 7 bases match TRBD1. The junction had 11 bases not matched to a gene; V was cut back by 5 bases and J by 8 bases. This CDR3 spans 14 amino acids. Per the germline V gene, CDR1 is SGHTA and CDR2 is FQGNSA. The DNA for the CDR3 is TGTGCCAGCAGCCCCCAACACAGGGGTCGCGGCTACACCTTC. It translates to CASSPQHRGRGYTF.

The chain carries TRBV5-5 and TRBJ1-1; no firm D call. V was shortened by 0 bases and J by 1 base, with 4 bases between the two germline ends. CDR3 length: 13 amino acids. Looked up from germline, CDR1 is SGHKS and CDR2 is YYEKEE (reference sequence). Here the CDR3 reads CASSLVANTEAFF. The CDR3 nucleotides are TGTGCCAGCAGCTTGGTGGCGAACACTGAAGCTTTCTTT.

For the CDR3, the DNA is TGTGCCAGCAGCTCCTCACCATCACGACAGGTGATGGAAGCTTTCTTT. Translating it yields CASSSSPSRQVMEAFF. The chain has TRBV7-8 and TRBJ1-1; D might be TRBD1 (6 bases). The CDR3 totals 16 residues. The germline V gene encodes CDR1 SGHVS and CDR2 FQNEAQ. Between the trimmed V and J ends, which lost 4 bases and 8 bases, there was a span of 23 bases. Full variable domain (missing parts from reference TRBV7-8 and TRBJ1-1): GAGVSQSPRYKVAKRGQDVALRCDPISGHVSLFWYQQALGQGPEFLTYFQNEAQLDKSGLPSDRFFAERPEGSVSTLKIQRTQQEDSAVYLCASSSSPSRQVMEAFFGQGTRLTVV.

The chain recombines TRBV19 with TRBJ1-4; 9 bases line up with TRBD1. Germline-derived CDR1 and CDR2 are LNHDA and SQIVND (reference sequence). J was trimmed by 3 bases and V by 5 bases; bases with no gene match: 4. The CDR3 spans 15 residues. CDR3 loop: CASSSRTGANEKLFF. The CDR3 nucleotides read TGTGCCAGTAGTTCACGGACAGGGGCTAATGAAAAACTGTTTTTT.

This clone occurred once. This chain's CDR3 is CATSRSDHRESNQPQHF. CDR3 coding DNA: TGTGCCACCAGCAGATCCGATCACAGGGAGAGCAATCAGCCCCAGCATTTT. The chain uses TRBV15 and TRBJ1-5, with D possibly TRBD1 on 6 matching bases. CDR3 length: 17 residues. Germline V gene data show CDR1 as LNHNV and CDR2 as YYDKDF (reference sequence). V lost 2 bases and J 1 base, leaving 15 bases between the germline ends.

The chain recombines TRBV5-4 with TRBJ1-2; 12 nucleotides align to TRBD1. The CDR3 totals 17 residues. Germline CDR1 and CDR2: SGHNT and YYREEE (reference sequence). V lost 4 bases to trimming and J lost 4 bases; unmatched junction nucleotides: 11. The CDR3 is CASSISGTGGRGYGYTF. The DNA for the CDR3 is TGTGCCAGCAGCATCTCCGGGACAGGGGGCAGGGGCTATGGCTACACCTTC.

This clone has a single count. The V gene is TRBV27, the J gene TRBJ2-7; D is perhaps TRBD2 (6 bases). V was pared by 1 base and J by 5 bases, with 18 bases between. The CDR3 contains 16 residues. Germline CDR1 and CDR2: MNHEY and SMNVEV (reference sequence). The CDR3 DNA reads as TGTGCCAGCAGTTTATTGCGGCAGGAGGGTTCCGACGAGCAGTACTTC. Encoded protein: CASSLLRQEGSDEQYF.

This clone was seen only a few times. This rearrangement joins TRBV28 to TRBJ1-2; TRBD1 matches at 7 bases. The CDR3 is made up of 14 amino acids. J was trimmed by 5 bases and V by 6 bases; bases with no gene match: 9. CDR1 is MDHEN and CDR2 is SYDVKM in the germline V gene. The CDR3 coding sequence is TGTGCCAGCAGCCCTAGTGTACAGGGGTATGGCTACACCTTC. It codes for CASSPSVQGYGYTF.

Comments on this clone: Other DNA sequences of this sample code for an identical CDR3. The chain recombines TRBV18 with TRBJ1-1, with D unresolved. V lost 1 base and J lost 1, with 7 bases in between. CDR3 length equals 14 residues. CDR1 and CDR2 (germline): KGHSH, LQKENI. The DNA for the CDR3 is TGTGCCAGCTCACCACAACCGGGGAACACTGAAGCTTTCTTT. This codes for CASSPQPGNTEAFF.

This chain connects TRBV5-8 to TRBJ1-2; 9 bases are a match to TRBD1. The CDR3 is 14 residues long. The ends lost 4 bases at V and 3 bases at J; junction bases unmatched: 4. The germline V gene encodes CDR1 SGHTS and CDR2 YDEGEE. CDR3 protein: CASSQGQGYYGYTF. The CDR3, as DNA: TGTGCCAGCAGCCAAGGACAGGGGTACTATGGCTACACCTTC.